This T cell receptor beta chain emerged from a study of blood T cell repertoires in COVID-19. Study information: Samples representing acute and convalescent COVID-19 were sourced from the United States, Italy and Spain.

Authors' processing steps: From reference gene primer amplification, estimates of nucleated cell counts were derived. Produced via immunoSEQ multiplex PCR; TCRdb's table is partial and in-frame only. D and trimming come from the DNA, and the V and J calls and clone size come from that table. The sample lists roughly 340,000 clones, around 87% occurring once. The germline gives CDR1 SGDLS, CDR2 YYNGEE. This CDR3 comprises 15 residues. V lost 0 bases and J 4 bases, leaving 10 bases between the germline ends. This TCR derives from a man aged 35 to 55 in a cohort exposed to, infected with or recovered from COVID-19 (not recorded which). The genes are TRBV9 and TRBJ2-2; TRBD2 is a possible D gene (6 bases). Sequenced: PBMCs or T cells enriched from blood (not recorded which). CDR3 loop: CASSVEGGFTGELFF. The DNA for the CDR3 is TGTGCCAGCAGCGTAGAGGGAGGATTCACCGGGGAGCTGTTTTTT.